This is a list of T cell receptor beta chains from one sample in a study of blood T cell repertoires in COVID-19. TCRdb keeps only in-frame clones here, not all; method: immunoSEQ multiplex PCR. The sample includes some 20,000 clones, about 88% of them seen just once. What was sequenced was peripheral blood. Receptors originate from a human donor in a cohort sampled during active COVID-19. The CDR3 runs from the conserved cysteine through the conserved F or W.

V gene: TRBV5-1
J gene: TRBJ2-5
CDR3 protein: CASTRGLAGETQYF

V gene: TRBV3-1/TRBV3-2
J gene: TRBJ2-5
CDR3 protein: CASSPRGLAEKGETQYF

V gene: TRBV19
J gene: TRBJ1-4
CDR3 protein: CATSTGATNEKLFF

V gene: TRBV24-1
J gene: TRBJ2-3
CDR3 protein: CATSGVAGLAEGSPDTQYF

V gene: TRBV4-1
J gene: TRBJ2-1
CDR3 protein: CASSQREGGDEQFF

V gene: TRBV25-1
J gene: TRBJ1-4
CDR3 protein: CASSGQGAYEKLFF

V gene: TRBV9
J gene: TRBJ2-1
CDR3 protein: CASSVRTGGSYNEQFF

V gene: TRBV7-9
J gene: TRBJ2-3
CDR3 protein: CASSLGGTSGLTDTQYF

V gene: TRBV7-2
J gene: TRBJ2-3
CDR3 protein: CASNILAGVLDTQYF

V gene: TRBV7-9
J gene: TRBJ2-2
CDR3 protein: CASSLGTGHPTGELFF

V gene: TRBV30
J gene: TRBJ1-4
CDR3 protein: CAWSTGAQEKLFF

V gene: TRBV28
J gene: TRBJ1-5
CDR3 protein: CASDNPGRARLQHF

V gene: TRBV5-1
J gene: TRBJ2-3
CDR3 protein: CASSSGTGTDTQYF

V gene: TRBV28
J gene: TRBJ1-2
CDR3 protein: CASSRHQGWNYGYTF

V gene: TRBV18
J gene: TRBJ2-1
CDR3 protein: CASSPPVIPNNEQFF

V gene: TRBV18
J gene: TRBJ1-5
CDR3 protein: CASSPGGADQPQHF

V gene: TRBV3-1/TRBV3-2
J gene: TRBJ2-1
CDR3 protein: CASSLGLAGWENNEQFF

V gene: TRBV7-9
J gene: TRBJ1-2
CDR3 protein: CASSVEGVGGYTF

V gene: TRBV6-4
J gene: TRBJ2-6
CDR3 protein: CASSDTTGSGANVLTF

V gene: TRBV5-1
J gene: TRBJ2-3
CDR3 protein: CASSLGVVADTQYF

V gene: TRBV5-1
J gene: TRBJ1-2
CDR3 protein: CASSHGGADYGYTF

V gene: TRBV25-1
J gene: TRBJ2-7
CDR3 protein: CASRLAGPSYEQYF

V gene: TRBV19
J gene: TRBJ2-1
CDR3 protein: CASRTGGKSYNEQFF

V gene: TRBV2
J gene: TRBJ1-2
CDR3 protein: CASSDSEFPAF

V gene: TRBV11-3
J gene: TRBJ1-1
CDR3 protein: CASSLAETPADTEAFF

V gene: TRBV4-1
J gene: TRBJ2-1
CDR3 protein: CASSRVLADRGEQFF

V gene: TRBV11-2
J gene: TRBJ1-6
CDR3 protein: CASSLGTGNNSPLHF

V gene: TRBV6-5
J gene: TRBJ2-1
CDR3 protein: CASSLGLAFINEQFF

V gene: TRBV20-1
J gene: TRBJ2-1
CDR3 protein: CSAASGDQFF

V gene: TRBV15
J gene: TRBJ2-1
CDR3 protein: CATSRFPLTLDYNEQFF

V gene: TRBV11-1
J gene: TRBJ2-7
CDR3 protein: CASSLRDRGDYEQYF

V gene: TRBV4-1
J gene: TRBJ1-2
CDR3 protein: CASSHTTAANYGYTF

V gene: TRBV7-2
J gene: TRBJ1-2
CDR3 protein: CASSLGLDSYTF

V gene: TRBV28
J gene: TRBJ1-5
CDR3 protein: CASSGDREYQPQHF

V gene: TRBV7-3
J gene: TRBJ2-3
CDR3 protein: CASSSHPPAGEQYF

V gene: TRBV5-6
J gene: TRBJ2-6
CDR3 protein: CASSLVTSSGANVLTF

V gene: TRBV5-1
J gene: TRBJ2-3
CDR3 protein: CASSLRDFEGRSADTQYF

V gene: TRBV6-2/TRBV6-3
J gene: TRBJ1-5
CDR3 protein: CASSPRELSNQPQHF

V gene: TRBV2
J gene: TRBJ1-3
CDR3 protein: CAIVGQGISGNTIYF

V gene: TRBV28
J gene: TRBJ2-1
CDR3 protein: CASSLVGRRGEQFF